These 10 T cell receptor beta chains share one sample of origin, sequenced in a study of OX40 agonist ivuxolimab in advanced cancers. Some clones are missing from TCRdb's copy, which holds only in-frame ones; the method was immunoSEQ multiplex PCR. The sample lists approximately 38,000 clones; about 87% were seen once. The material was CD4+ or CD8+ T cells sorted from blood, obtained in a trial of the OX40 agonist ivuxolimab. The receptors here all came from an adult with an advanced solid tumor such as melanoma, head and neck, liver or kidney cancer.

The CDR3 DNA reads TGTGCCAGCAGCTTGGGCGGCAGGGGAGAGAACAATGAGCAGTTCTTC. This translates into CASSLGGRGENNEQFF. The genes are TRBV7-9 and TRBJ2-1, with a possible D match to TRBD1 (6 bases). Germline V gives CDR1 SEHNR, CDR2 FQNEAQ (reference sequence). V was cut by 3 bases and J by 5 bases, with 17 bases left in between. The CDR3 has 16 amino acids.

The chain employs TRBV6-5 and TRBJ2-7, with TRBD1 matching 9 bases. CDR3 size: 12 residues. V gave up 8 bases and J gave up 2 bases; unmatched junction bases: 1. Germline lookup yields CDR1 MNHEY and CDR2 SVGAGI. The CDR3: CASRDRAYEQYF. The CDR3, as DNA: TGTGCCAGCCGGGACAGGGCCTACGAGCAGTACTTC.

This clone came up once. The V call is TRBV2, the J call TRBJ2-7; D is uncertain. The CDR3 is 11 residues long. Trimming pared 7 bases from V and 4 bases from J, leaving 8 bases between. Per germline, CDR1 SNHLY and CDR2 FYNNEI. The chain's CDR3 is CASIRSYEQYF. The CDR3 DNA reads TGTGCCAGCATAAGGAGTTACGAGCAGTACTTC.

The chain couples TRBV6-5 to TRBJ2-2; D ambiguous. Germline V gene data show CDR1 as MNHEY and CDR2 as SVGAGI. The V end lost 6 bases, the J end lost 1 base, and 6 bases lay between the germline ends. The CDR3 has 13 amino acids. The CDR3 nucleotides read TGTGCCAGCAGGCTACAGAACACCGGGGAGCTGTTTTTT. Protein: CASRLQNTGELFF.

This sequence joins TRBV15 and TRBJ2-6, with D possibly TRBD1 on 6 matching bases. CDR3 length: 16 amino acids. V was clipped by 0 bases and J by 2 bases, with 8 bases between them. The germline V gene has CDR1 LNHNV and CDR2 YYDKDF (reference sequence). The CDR3: CATSRDRQAGANVLTF. DNA of the CDR3: TGTGCCACCAGCAGAGATCGACAGGCTGGGGCCAACGTCCTGACTTTC.

The chain joins TRBV20-1 to TRBJ2-3; weak D call: TRBD1 (6 bases). Germline loops: CDR1 DFQATT, CDR2 SNEGSKA (reference sequence). The CDR3 totals 10 residues. CDR3: CSGTPDTQYF. DNA for the CDR3: TGCAGCGGGACACCCGATACGCAGTATTTT.

This chain uses TRBV5-1 with TRBJ1-3, with D tentatively TRBD1 (6 bases). The CDR3 totals 15 residues. Germline loops: CDR1 SGHRS, CDR2 YFSETQ. The V end lost 1 base, the J end lost 4 bases, and 12 bases lay between the germline ends. As DNA, the CDR3 is TGCGCCAGCAGCTTGAGAGGGGGGTACGGAAACACCATATATTTT. It codes for CASSLRGGYGNTIYF.

The rearrangement uses TRBV7-2 and TRBJ1-2; D uncertain. The CDR3 contains 14 residues. Germline V CDR1 and CDR2: SGHTA, FQGNSA. Trimming cost V 5 bases and J 1 base, with 11 bases left between them. The CDR3 DNA reads TGTGCCAGCAGCAAACCCGGGAGTAACTATGGCTACACCTTC. Amino acids: CASSKPGSNYGYTF. Based on the CDR3 plus reference TRBV7-2 and TRBJ1-2, the full variable domain is GAGVSQSPSNKVTEKGKDVELRCDPISGHTALYWYRQSLGQGLEFLIYFQGNSAPDKSGLPSDRFSAERTGGSVSTLTIQRTQQEDSAVYLCASSKPGSNYGYTFGSGTRLTVV.

This chain links TRBV29-1 with TRBJ2-3; D remains ambiguous. CDR1 and CDR2 from the germline V gene are SQVTM and ANQGSEA. Trimming removed 4 bases from V and 6 bases from J, with 11 bases in between. There are 12 residues in the CDR3. CDR3 sequence (DNA): TGCAGCGTTGTCCGCCATGGGGATACGCAGTATTTT. The encoded protein is CSVVRHGDTQYF.

The chain joins TRBV30 to TRBJ1-1; D gene uncertain. Germline V lookup: CDR1 GTSNPN, CDR2 SVGIG (reference sequence). The V gene lost 5 bases and the J gene lost 2 bases, with 9 bases spanning the gap. The CDR3 runs 12 residues. The CDR3 DNA reads as TGTGCCTGGGGCGAGAGTAACACTGAAGCTTTCTTT. Residues: CAWGESNTEAFF.